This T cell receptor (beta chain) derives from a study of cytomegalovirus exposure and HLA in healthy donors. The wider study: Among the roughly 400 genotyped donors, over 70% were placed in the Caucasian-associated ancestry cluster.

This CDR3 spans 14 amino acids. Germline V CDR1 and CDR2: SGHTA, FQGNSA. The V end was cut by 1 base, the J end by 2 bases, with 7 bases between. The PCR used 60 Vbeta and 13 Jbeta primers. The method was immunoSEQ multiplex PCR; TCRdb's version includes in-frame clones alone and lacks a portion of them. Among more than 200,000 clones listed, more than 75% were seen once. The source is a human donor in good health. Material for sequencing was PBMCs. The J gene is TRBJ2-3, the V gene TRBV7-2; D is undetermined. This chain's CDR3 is CASSLDTVTDTQYF. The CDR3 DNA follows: TGTGCCAGCAGCTTAGATACAGTCACAGATACGCAGTATTTT.